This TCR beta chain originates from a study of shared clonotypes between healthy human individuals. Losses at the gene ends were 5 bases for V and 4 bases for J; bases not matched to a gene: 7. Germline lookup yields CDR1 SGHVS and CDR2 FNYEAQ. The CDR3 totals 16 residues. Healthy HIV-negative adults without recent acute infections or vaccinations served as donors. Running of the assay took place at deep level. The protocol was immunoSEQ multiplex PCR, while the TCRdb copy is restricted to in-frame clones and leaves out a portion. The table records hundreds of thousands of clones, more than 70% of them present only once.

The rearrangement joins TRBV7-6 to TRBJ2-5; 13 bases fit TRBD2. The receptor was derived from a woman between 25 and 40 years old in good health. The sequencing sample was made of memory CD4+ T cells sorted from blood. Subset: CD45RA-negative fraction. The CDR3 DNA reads TGTGCCAGCAGCCTAGGACTAGCGGGAGTAGGAGAGACCCAGTACTTC. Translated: CASSLGLAGVGETQYF. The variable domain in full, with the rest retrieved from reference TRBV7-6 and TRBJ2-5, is GAGVSQSPRYKVTKRGQDVALRCDPISGHVSLYWYRQALGQGPEFLTYFNYEAQQDKSGLPNDRFSAERPEGSISTLTIQRTEQRDSAMYRCASSLGLAGVGETQYFGPGTRLLVL.